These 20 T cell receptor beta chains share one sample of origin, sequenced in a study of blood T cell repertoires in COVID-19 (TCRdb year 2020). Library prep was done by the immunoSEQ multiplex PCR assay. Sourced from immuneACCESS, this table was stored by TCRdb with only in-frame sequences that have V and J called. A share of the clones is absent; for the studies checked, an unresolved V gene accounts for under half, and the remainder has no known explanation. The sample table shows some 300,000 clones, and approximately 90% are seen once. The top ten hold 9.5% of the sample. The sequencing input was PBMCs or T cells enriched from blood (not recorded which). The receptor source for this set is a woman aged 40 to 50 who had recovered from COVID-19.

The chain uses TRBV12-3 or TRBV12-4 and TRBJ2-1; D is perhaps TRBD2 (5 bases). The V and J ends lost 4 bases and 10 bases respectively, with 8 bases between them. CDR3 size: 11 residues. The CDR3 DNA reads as TGTGCCAGCAGTTATACGGGGGAGCAGTTCTTC. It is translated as CASSYTGEQFF.

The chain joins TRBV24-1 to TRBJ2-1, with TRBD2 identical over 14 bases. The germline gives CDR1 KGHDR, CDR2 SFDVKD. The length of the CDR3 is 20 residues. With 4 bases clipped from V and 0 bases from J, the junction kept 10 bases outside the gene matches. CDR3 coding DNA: TGTGCCACCAGTGACCCGACTAGCGGGAGGGCCCTTAGCTCCTACAATGAGCAGTTCTTC. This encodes CATSDPTSGRALSSYNEQFF.

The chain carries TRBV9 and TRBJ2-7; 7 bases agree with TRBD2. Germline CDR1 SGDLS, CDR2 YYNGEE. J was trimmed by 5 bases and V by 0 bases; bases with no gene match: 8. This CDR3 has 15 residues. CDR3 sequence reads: CASSVVGEGLDEQYF. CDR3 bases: TGTGCCAGCAGCGTAGTGGGGGAGGGCCTAGACGAGCAGTACTTC.

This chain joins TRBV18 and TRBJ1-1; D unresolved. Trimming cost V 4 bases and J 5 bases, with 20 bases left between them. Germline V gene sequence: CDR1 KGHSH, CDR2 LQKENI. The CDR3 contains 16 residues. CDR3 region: CASSQLPTEAGTEAFF. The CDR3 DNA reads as TGTGCCAGCTCACAGCTCCCCACGGAGGCGGGGACTGAAGCTTTCTTT. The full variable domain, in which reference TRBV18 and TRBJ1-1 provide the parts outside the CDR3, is NAGVMQNPRHLVRRRGQEARLRCSPMKGHSHVYWYRQLPEEGLKFMVYLQKENIIDESGMPKERFSAEFPKEGPSILRIQQVVRGDSAAYFCASSQLPTEAGTEAFFGQGTRLTVV.

CDR3 residues: CASSRMGGVNYGYTF. For the CDR3, the DNA is TGCGCCAGCAGCCGGATGGGAGGGGTTAACTATGGCTACACCTTC. The V gene is TRBV4-3, the J gene TRBJ1-2, with D tentatively TRBD1 (5 bases). This CDR3 has 15 residues. V was cut by 4 bases and J by 1 base, with 13 bases left in between. Per the germline V gene, CDR1 is LGHNA and CDR2 is YSLEER.

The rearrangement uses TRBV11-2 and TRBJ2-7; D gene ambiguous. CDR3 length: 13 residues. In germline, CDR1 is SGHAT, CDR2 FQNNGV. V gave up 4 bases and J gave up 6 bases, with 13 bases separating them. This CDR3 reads CASSSLSPFEQYF. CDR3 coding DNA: TGTGCCAGCAGCTCCCTCTCCCCCTTCGAGCAGTACTTC.

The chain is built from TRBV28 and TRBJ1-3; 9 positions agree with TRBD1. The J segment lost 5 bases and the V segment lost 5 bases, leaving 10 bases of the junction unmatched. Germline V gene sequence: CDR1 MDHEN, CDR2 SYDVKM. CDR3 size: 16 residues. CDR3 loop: CASSLGTGTGRNTIYF. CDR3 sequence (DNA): TGTGCCAGCAGTCTCGGAACCGGGACAGGGAGAAACACCATATATTTT.

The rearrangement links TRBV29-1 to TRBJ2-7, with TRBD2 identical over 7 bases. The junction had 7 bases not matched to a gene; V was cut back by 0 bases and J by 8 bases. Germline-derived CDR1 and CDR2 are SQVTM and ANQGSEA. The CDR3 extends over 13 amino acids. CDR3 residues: CSVEDTKGTKQYF. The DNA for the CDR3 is TGCAGCGTTGAAGACACCAAGGGGACTAAGCAGTACTTC.

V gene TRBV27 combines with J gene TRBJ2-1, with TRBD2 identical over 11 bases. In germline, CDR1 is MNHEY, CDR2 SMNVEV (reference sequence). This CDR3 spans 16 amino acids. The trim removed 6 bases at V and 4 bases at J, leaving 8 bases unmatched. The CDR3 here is CASRARTSGLYNEQFF. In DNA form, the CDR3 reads TGTGCCAGCAGGGCTCGGACTAGCGGGTTGTACAATGAGCAGTTCTTC.

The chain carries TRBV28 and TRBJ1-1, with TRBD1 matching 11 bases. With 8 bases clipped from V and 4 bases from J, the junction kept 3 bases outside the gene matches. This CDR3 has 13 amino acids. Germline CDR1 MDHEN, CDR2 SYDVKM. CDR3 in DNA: TGTGCCAGCTGGACAGGGGGCCTCACTGAAGCTTTCTTT. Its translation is CASWTGGLTEAFF. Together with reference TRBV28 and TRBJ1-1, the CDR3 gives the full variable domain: DVKVTQSSRYLVKRTGEKVFLECVQDMDHENMFWYRQDPGLGLRLIYFSYDVKMKEKGDIPEGYSVSREKKERFSLILESASTNQTSMYLCASWTGGLTEAFFGQGTRLTVV.

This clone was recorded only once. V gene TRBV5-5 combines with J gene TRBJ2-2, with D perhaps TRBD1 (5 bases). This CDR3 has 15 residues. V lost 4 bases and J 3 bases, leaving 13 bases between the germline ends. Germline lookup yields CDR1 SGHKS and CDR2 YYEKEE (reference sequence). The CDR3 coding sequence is TGTGCCAGCAGCCTCCGACAGATCGACACCGGGGAGCTGTTTTTT. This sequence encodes CASSLRQIDTGELFF.

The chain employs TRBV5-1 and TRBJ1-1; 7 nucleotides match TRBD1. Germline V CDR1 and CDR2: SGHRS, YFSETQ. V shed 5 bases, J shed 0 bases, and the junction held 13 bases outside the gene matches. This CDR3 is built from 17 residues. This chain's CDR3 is CASSISFRGTVNTEAFF. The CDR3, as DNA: TGCGCCAGCAGTATCTCCTTTCGGGGGACAGTGAACACTGAAGCTTTCTTT.

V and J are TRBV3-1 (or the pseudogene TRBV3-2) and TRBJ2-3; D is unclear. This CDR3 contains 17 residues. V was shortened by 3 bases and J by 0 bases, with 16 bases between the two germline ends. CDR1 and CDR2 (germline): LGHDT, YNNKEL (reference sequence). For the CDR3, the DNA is TGTGCCAGCAGCCAGGCGCTGTTGACTGCTAGCACAGATACGCAGTATTTT. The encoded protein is CASSQALLTASTDTQYF.

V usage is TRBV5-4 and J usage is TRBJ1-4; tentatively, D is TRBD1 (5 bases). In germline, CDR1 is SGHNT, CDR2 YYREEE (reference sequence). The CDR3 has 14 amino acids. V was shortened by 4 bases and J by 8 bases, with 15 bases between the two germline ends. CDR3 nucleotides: TGTGCCAGCAGCACTCAGGGTACGCTGGAAAAACTGTTTTTT. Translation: CASSTQGTLEKLFF.

This chain's CDR3 is CASSLVGRVSSGANVLTF. CDR3 coding DNA: TGCGCCAGCAGCTTGGTCGGCAGGGTGAGTTCTGGGGCCAACGTCCTGACTTTC. The chain combines TRBV5-1 with TRBJ2-6, with D possibly TRBD1 on 5 matching bases. CDR3 size: 18 residues. The V and J ends lost 0 bases and 1 base respectively, with 14 bases between them. Per germline, CDR1 SGHRS and CDR2 YFSETQ.

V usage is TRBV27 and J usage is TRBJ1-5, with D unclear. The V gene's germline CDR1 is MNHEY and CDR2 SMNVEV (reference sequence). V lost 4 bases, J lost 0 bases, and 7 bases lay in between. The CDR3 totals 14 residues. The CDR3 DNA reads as TGTGCCAGCAGTTCCGCCGGTAGCAATCAGCCCCAGCATTTT. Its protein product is CASSSAGSNQPQHF.

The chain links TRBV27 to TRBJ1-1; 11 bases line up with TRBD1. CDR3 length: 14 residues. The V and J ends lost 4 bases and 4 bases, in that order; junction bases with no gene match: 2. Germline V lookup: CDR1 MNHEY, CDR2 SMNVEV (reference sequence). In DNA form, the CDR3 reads TGTGCCAGCAGTTGGGACAGGGGGACCACTGAAGCTTTCTTT. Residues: CASSWDRGTTEAFF.

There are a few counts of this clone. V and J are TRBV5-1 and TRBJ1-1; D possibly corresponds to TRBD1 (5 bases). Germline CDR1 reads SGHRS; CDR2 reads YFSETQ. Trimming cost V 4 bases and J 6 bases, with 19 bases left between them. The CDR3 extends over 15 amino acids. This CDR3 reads CASSGAAVGTSEAFF. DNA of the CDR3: TGCGCCAGCAGCGGGGCCGCAGTGGGTACGTCTGAAGCTTTCTTT.

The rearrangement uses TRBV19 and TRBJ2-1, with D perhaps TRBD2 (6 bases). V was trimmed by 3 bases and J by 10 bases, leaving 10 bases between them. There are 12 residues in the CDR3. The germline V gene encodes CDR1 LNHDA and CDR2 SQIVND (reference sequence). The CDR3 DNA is TGTGCCAGTAGTATTGGGACTTCCGAGCAGTTCTTC. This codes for CASSIGTSEQFF.

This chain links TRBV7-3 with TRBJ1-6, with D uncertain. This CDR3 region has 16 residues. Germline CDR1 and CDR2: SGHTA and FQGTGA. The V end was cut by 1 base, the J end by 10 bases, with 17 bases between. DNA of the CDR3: TGTGCCAGCAGCTTAAACCCCCGGGGAGATGGGTCACCCCTCCACTTT. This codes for CASSLNPRGDGSPLHF.